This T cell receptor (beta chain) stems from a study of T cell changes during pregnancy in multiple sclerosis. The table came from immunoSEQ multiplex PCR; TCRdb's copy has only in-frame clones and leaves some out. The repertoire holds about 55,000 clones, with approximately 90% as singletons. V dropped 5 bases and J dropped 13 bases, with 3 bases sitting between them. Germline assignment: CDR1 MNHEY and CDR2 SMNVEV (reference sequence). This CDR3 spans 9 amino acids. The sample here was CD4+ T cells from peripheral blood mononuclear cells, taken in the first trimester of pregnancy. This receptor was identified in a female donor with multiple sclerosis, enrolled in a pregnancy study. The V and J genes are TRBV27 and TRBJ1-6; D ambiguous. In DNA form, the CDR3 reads TGTGCCAGCAGTCCTCCCCTCCACTTT. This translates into CASSPPLHF.